Listed below are T cell receptor beta chains from one sample, sequenced in a study of blood T cell repertoires in COVID-19. Some clones are missing from TCRdb's copy, which holds only in-frame ones; the method was immunoSEQ multiplex PCR. The sample contains 150,000 to 200,000 clones, 74% of which appear only once. Source material: peripheral blood. Every receptor here comes from a woman of 80 years or more with acute or convalescent COVID-19. The CDR3 runs from the conserved cysteine through the conserved F or W. A D gene is named only where the DNA matches it firmly. Only some rows state a clone size, as once, few, many or a class for expanded clones.

>TRBV10-3|few|TRBD1|TRBJ1-6
CAISESNRGGSPLHF
TGTGCCATCAGTGAGTCGAACAGGGGGGGCTCACCCCTCCACTTT
>TRBV19|-|-|TRBJ1-1
CASSIVTGSEAFF
TGTGCCAGTAGTATAGTAACAGGTAGTGAAGCTTTCTTT
>TRBV6-2/TRBV6-3|-|-|TRBJ2-6
CASSTSAGANVLTF
-
>TRBV6-5|-|-|TRBJ1-1
CASSSRIVNTEAFF
TGTGCCAGCAGTTCGCGTATCGTGAACACTGAAGCTTTCTTT
>TRBV28|many|TRBD1|TRBJ1-5
CATLRGQGMSQPQHF
TGTGCCACTCTCCGGGGACAGGGGATGAGTCAGCCCCAGCATTTT
>TRBV18|-|TRBD1|TRBJ1-5
CASSLDRGQGWNQPQHF
TGTGCCAGCTCGCTGGACAGGGGCCAGGGGTGGAATCAGCCCCAGCATTTT
>TRBV9|-|-|TRBJ1-1
CASSGRGGWNTEAFF
TGTGCCAGCAGCGGGAGGGGGGGATGGAACACTGAAGCTTTCTTT
>TRBV6-5|-|-|TRBJ2-5
CASSYGGSETQYF
TGTGCCAGCAGTTACGGGGGGTCGGAGACCCAGTACTTC
>TRBV5-5|-|TRBD2|TRBJ2-3
CASSSPGTSGTPFSTDTQYF
TGTGCCAGCAGCTCACCCGGGACTAGCGGGACCCCTTTTAGCACAGATACGCAGTATTTT
>TRBV12-5|few|-|TRBJ1-1
CASGTLPGTEAFF
TGTGCTAGTGGTACACTCCCGGGAACTGAAGCTTTCTTT
>TRBV19|-|-|TRBJ1-1
CASSTVNTEAFF
TGTGCCAGTAGTACTGTAAACACTGAAGCTTTCTTT
>TRBV28|-|TRBD1|TRBJ1-3
CASSSPRQGAGNTIYF
TGTGCCAGCAGTTCCCCGCGACAGGGGGCTGGAAACACCATATATTTT
>TRBV5-6|-|-|TRBJ2-6
CASSLVGAGANVLTF
TGTGCCAGCAGCTTGGTAGGGGCTGGGGCCAACGTCCTGACTTTC
>TRBV9|few|-|TRBJ1-2
CASSVVGDHRYTF
TGTGCCAGCAGCGTAGTGGGCGATCATCGCTACACCTTC
>TRBV20-1|-|TRBD1|TRBJ1-5
CSASEGTGHQPQHF
TGCAGTGCTAGTGAGGGGACAGGCCATCAGCCCCAGCATTTT
>TRBV30|-|-|TRBJ1-4
CAWSPGVANEKLFF
TGTGCCTGGAGCCCAGGTGTAGCTAATGAAAAACTGTTTTTT
>TRBV19|-|TRBD2|TRBJ2-2
CASSTPSRGAGELFF
TGTGCCAGTAGTACCCCGTCTCGGGGGGCCGGGGAGCTGTTTTTT
>TRBV10-3|-|-|TRBJ1-1
CAISESGQNLGYTEAFF
TGTGCCATCAGTGAGTCAGGACAGAACCTGGGGTACACTGAAGCTTTCTTT
>TRBV5-4|-|-|TRBJ1-4
CASSLGQNNEKLFF
TGTGCCAGCAGCTTGGGGCAGAATAATGAAAAACTGTTTTTT
>TRBV27|-|-|TRBJ1-4
CASSILGRELFF
TGTGCCAGCAGCATCCTGGGGAGGGAACTGTTTTTT
>TRBV9|-|-|TRBJ2-5
CASSVGPSVGGIQETQYF
TGTGCCAGCAGCGTAGGCCCCTCAGTGGGAGGTATCCAAGAGACCCAGTACTTC
>TRBV27|-|-|TRBJ2-1
CASSLLSGGAPYNEQFF
TGTGCCAGCAGTTTATTGAGCGGCGGAGCCCCCTACAATGAGCAGTTCTTC
>TRBV18|-|TRBD2|TRBJ2-1
CASSPGLADYNEQFF
TGTGCCAGCTCTCCCGGACTAGCGGACTACAATGAGCAGTTCTTC
>TRBV19|-|-|TRBJ2-7
CASSVFEGSSYEQYF
TGTGCCAGTAGTGTCTTTGAAGGGAGTTCCTACGAGCAGTACTTC
>TRBV20-1|-|TRBD2|TRBJ2-7
CSASLWEGHEQYF
TGCAGTGCTAGTCTGTGGGAGGGCCACGAGCAGTACTTC
>TRBV28|-|-|TRBJ1-6
CASSSRGGSSPLHF
TGTGCCAGCAGTAGCCGAGGGGGTTCTTCACCCCTCCACTTT
>TRBV19|-|-|TRBJ2-2
CASSISLAANTGELFF
TGTGCCAGTAGTATCTCGTTAGCGGCGAACACCGGGGAGCTGTTTTTT
>TRBV5-1|-|TRBD1|TRBJ2-3
CASSLLQGTDTQYF
TGCGCCAGCAGCTTGTTACAGGGGACAGATACGCAGTATTTT
>TRBV27|-|-|TRBJ2-1
CASRRPSRNNEQFF
TGTGCCAGCAGGAGGCCCAGTAGGAACAATGAGCAGTTCTTC
>TRBV19|-|-|TRBJ1-4
CAISNSDSPEKLFF
TGTGCCATTTCCAACTCGGACAGTCCTGAAAAACTGTTTTTT
>TRBV19|-|-|TRBJ1-3
CASGGRSSGNTIYF
TGTGCCAGCGGTGGGAGGAGCTCTGGAAACACCATATATTTT
>TRBV3-1/TRBV3-2|-|TRBD1|TRBJ1-4
CASSQITGVGEKLFF
TGTGCCAGCAGCCAGATAACAGGGGTAGGGGAAAAACTGTTTTTT
>TRBV4-2|-|-|TRBJ2-1
CASSQGPTELSYNEQFF
TGTGCCAGCAGCCAGGGCCCGACAGAACTCTCCTACAATGAGCAGTTCTTC
>TRBV28|-|TRBD1|TRBJ1-2
CASSPLTGAGYGYTF
TGTGCCAGCAGTCCCCTAACAGGGGCGGGTTATGGCTACACCTTC
>TRBV28|-|TRBD1|TRBJ2-7
CASSLRKGATYEQYF
TGTGCCAGCAGTTTGCGCAAGGGGGCCACCTACGAGCAGTACTTC
>TRBV10-1|-|-|TRBJ1-5
CASSGQGNQPQHF
TGCGCCAGCAGTGGACAAGGCAATCAGCCCCAGCATTTT
>TRBV7-9|-|TRBD2|TRBJ2-5
CASSLDAGAEETQYF
TGTGCCAGCAGCTTAGATGCGGGAGCAGAAGAGACCCAGTACTTC
>TRBV28|few|TRBD2|TRBJ2-7
CASSSSGRESAGQYF
TGTGCCAGCAGTTCTAGCGGGAGAGAATCTGCCGGGCAGTACTTC
>TRBV29-1|-|-|TRBJ1-1
CSVDWEGDEAFF
TGCAGCGTTGATTGGGAGGGGGATGAAGCTTTCTTT
>TRBV5-1|-|TRBD1|TRBJ2-7
CASSDAPTGRVEQYF
TGCGCCAGCAGCGATGCCCCGACAGGGCGCGTGGAGCAGTACTTC
>TRBV29-1|-|-|TRBJ2-7
CSVVMGAPGEQYF
TGCAGCGTTGTAATGGGGGCCCCTGGGGAGCAGTACTTC
>TRBV10-2|few|-|TRBJ1-2
CASSPDSASYGYTF
TGCGCCAGCAGCCCCGACAGCGCCAGCTATGGCTACACCTTC
>TRBV9|-|TRBD1|TRBJ1-3
CASSVESGQGQSGNTIYF
TGTGCCAGCAGCGTAGAGTCGGGACAGGGTCAATCTGGAAACACCATATATTTT
>TRBV6-6|once|TRBD1|TRBJ1-6
CASSYSGTDNSPLHF
TGTGCCAGCAGTTATTCCGGGACAGATAATTCACCCCTCCACTTT
>TRBV27|-|-|TRBJ1-1
CASSLSFSPIYEAFF
TGTGCCAGCAGTTTAAGTTTCAGTCCCATTTATGAAGCTTTCTTT
>TRBV5-4|-|-|TRBJ2-1
CASSLGGVSSYNEQFF
TGTGCCAGCAGCTTGGGGGGGGTAAGCTCCTACAATGAGCAGTTCTTC
>TRBV5-8|-|-|TRBJ2-7
CASSFQYEQYF
TGTGCCAGCAGCTTCCAGTACGAGCAGTACTTC
>TRBV18|few|-|TRBJ1-5
CASSPGPGQPQHF
TGTGCCAGCTCACCAGGGCCAGGACAGCCCCAGCATTTT
>TRBV9|-|-|TRBJ2-1
CASSAKSPASSYNEQFF
TGTGCCAGCAGCGCCAAGAGTCCAGCTAGCTCCTACAATGAGCAGTTCTTC
>TRBV7-9|-|-|TRBJ1-2
CASSSGTPAGYTF
TGTGCCAGCAGCTCCGGGACACCTGCCGGCTACACCTTC
>TRBV9|-|-|TRBJ2-3
CASSVGGYPGVDTQYF
TGTGCCAGCAGCGTAGGCGGGTATCCCGGGGTAGATACGCAGTATTTT
>TRBV7-9|-|TRBD1|TRBJ2-6
CASSHTRTGGKSGANVLTF
TGTGCCAGCAGCCACACCCGGACAGGGGGCAAGTCTGGGGCCAACGTCCTGACTTTC
>TRBV21-1|-|-|TRBJ1-3
CASSKEPLGSGNTIYF
TGTGCCAGCAGCAAAGAACCCCTAGGCTCTGGAAACACCATATATTTT
>TRBV5-1|few|-|TRBJ2-1
CASERTGENNEQFF
TGCGCCAGCGAAAGAACCGGGGAAAACAATGAGCAGTTCTTC
>TRBV27|-|-|TRBJ1-1
CASTTALALVLGAFF
TGTGCCAGCACGACAGCCCTGGCGCTTGTTTTGGGAGCTTTCTTT